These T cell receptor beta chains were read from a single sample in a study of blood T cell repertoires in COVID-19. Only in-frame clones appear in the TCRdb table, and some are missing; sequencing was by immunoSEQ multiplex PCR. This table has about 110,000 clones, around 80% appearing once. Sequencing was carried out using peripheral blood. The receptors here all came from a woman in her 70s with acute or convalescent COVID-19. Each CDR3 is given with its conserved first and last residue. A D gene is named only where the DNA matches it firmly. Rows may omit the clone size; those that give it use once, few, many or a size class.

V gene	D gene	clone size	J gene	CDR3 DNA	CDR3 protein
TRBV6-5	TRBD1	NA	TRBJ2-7	TGTGCCAGCAGGACCGGGACAGGGTCGTACGAGCAGTACTTC	CASRTGTGSYEQYF
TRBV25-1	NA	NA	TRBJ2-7	TGTGCCAGCAGTGAAGGAGTCTACGAGCAGTACTTC	CASSEGVYEQYF
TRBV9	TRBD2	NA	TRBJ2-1	TGTGCCAGCAGCGCCCCACCGGGACTAGCCGAAAATGAGCAGTTCTTC	CASSAPPGLAENEQFF
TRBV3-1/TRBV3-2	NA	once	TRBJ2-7	TGTGCCAGCAGACCGAACCCTGGAGATGGCTCCTACGAGCAGTACTTC	CASRPNPGDGSYEQYF
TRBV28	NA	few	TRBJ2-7	TGTGCCAGCAGTTCCGGACAGCGCGAGTACTTC	CASSSGQREYF
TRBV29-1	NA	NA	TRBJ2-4	TGCAGCGTTGAGGAACAGGGAGTTAAGCAGTACTTC	CSVEEQGVKQYF
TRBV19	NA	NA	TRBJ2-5	TGTGCCAGTAGTAATCCTAGCAGAGAGACCCAGTACTTC	CASSNPSRETQYF
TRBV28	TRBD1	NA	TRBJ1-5	TGTGCCAGCAGATTAACAGGGGGCTTTGGGGGTCAGCCCCAGCATTTT	CASRLTGGFGGQPQHF
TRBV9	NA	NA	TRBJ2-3	TGTGCCAGCAGCGTAGTGAGTAGCACAGATACGCAGTATTTT	CASSVVSSTDTQYF
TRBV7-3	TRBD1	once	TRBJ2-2	TGTGCCAGCAGCTTAAGGACAGGGGGCGACGGGGAGCTGTTTTTT	CASSLRTGGDGELFF
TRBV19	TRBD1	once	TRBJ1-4	TGTGCCAGTAGTAAACTTGGACAGGGGGCTGAAAAACTGTTTTTT	CASSKLGQGAEKLFF
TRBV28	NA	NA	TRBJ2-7	TGTGCCAGCAGTTTATCGCGGGGCTCCTACGAGCAGTACTTC	CASSLSRGSYEQYF
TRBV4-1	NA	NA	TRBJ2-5	TGCGCCAGCAGCTCTCCCTCCGGAGAGACCCAGTACTTC	CASSSPSGETQYF
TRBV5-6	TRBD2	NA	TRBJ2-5	TGTGCCAGCAGCCCGCTAGCGGGGGGGCTGGAGACCCAGTACTTC	CASSPLAGGLETQYF
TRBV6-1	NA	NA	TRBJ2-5	TGTGCCAGCAGTGAAGCCCGGAGAGCTCCCCAGTACTTC	CASSEARRAPQYF
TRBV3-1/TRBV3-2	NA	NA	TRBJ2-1	TGTGCCAGCAGCCACGACCCCGCCGGGGACAATGAGCAGTTCTTC	CASSHDPAGDNEQFF
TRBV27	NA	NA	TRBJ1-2	TGTGCCAGCAGTTTATTAATGGGGGCTGGTGGCTACACCTTC	CASSLLMGAGGYTF
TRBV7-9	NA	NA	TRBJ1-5	TGTGCCAGCAGCTTAGAGGGGCAGCAGCCCCAGCATTTT	CASSLEGQQPQHF
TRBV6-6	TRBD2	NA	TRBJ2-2	TGTGCCAGCAGCCCACTAGCGGAGAACACCGGGGAGCTGTTTTTT	CASSPLAENTGELFF
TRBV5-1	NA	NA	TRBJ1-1	TGCGCCAGCAGCCCGGACACCTTGAACACTGAAGCTTTCTTT	CASSPDTLNTEAFF
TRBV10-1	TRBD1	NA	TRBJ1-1	TGCGCCAGCAGCGGACAGGGGACTTATGAAGCTTTCTTT	CASSGQGTYEAFF
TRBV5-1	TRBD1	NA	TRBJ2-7	TGCGCCAGCAGCTCCGGGACAGGGGAGTGGGAGCAGTACTTC	CASSSGTGEWEQYF
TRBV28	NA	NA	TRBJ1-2	TGTGCCAGCAGTTTGGTGGGGGGGCCTAACTATGGCTACACCTTC	CASSLVGGPNYGYTF
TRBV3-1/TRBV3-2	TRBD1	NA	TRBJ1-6	TGTGCCAGCAACGGACAGGCGCGTAATTCACCCCTCCACTTT	CASNGQARNSPLHF
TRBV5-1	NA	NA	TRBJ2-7	TGCGCCAGCAGCTTGGCCGGGCTAGGGGTCTACGAGCAGTACTTC	CASSLAGLGVYEQYF
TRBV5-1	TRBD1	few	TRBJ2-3	TGCGCCAGCAGATACTACAGGGGGCTGGCCATAGATACGCAGTATTTT	CASRYYRGLAIDTQYF
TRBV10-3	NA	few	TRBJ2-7	TGTGCCATCAGTGAGTCGAGAGGCCGCACCTCCTACGAGCAGTACTTC	CAISESRGRTSYEQYF
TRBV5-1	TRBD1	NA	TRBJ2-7	TGCGCCAGCAGCTTGGATCCCACTGCAGGGGGCTGGCCATACGAGCAGTACTTC	CASSLDPTAGGWPYEQYF
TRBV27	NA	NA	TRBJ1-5	TGTGCCAGCAGTCGCCTAGCGGGGGCTAGCAATCAGCCCCAGCATTTT	CASSRLAGASNQPQHF
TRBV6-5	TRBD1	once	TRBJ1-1	TGTGCCAGCAGTCCACAGGGGAGGACTGAAGCTTTCTTT	CASSPQGRTEAFF
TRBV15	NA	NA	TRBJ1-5	TGTGCCACCAGCAGAATAGGGGGTAGCTATCAGCCCCAGCATTTT	CATSRIGGSYQPQHF
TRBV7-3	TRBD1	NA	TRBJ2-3	TGTGCCAGCAGCTCCTCCGGGACAGGGGTTACAGATACGCAGTATTTT	CASSSSGTGVTDTQYF
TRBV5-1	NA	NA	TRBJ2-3	TGCGCCAGCAGCGCTTATAGAGCCCCGGGGACAGATACGCAGTATTTT	CASSAYRAPGTDTQYF
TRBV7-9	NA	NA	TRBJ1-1	TGTGCCAGCAGCTTAGCGCAGGGGTTGAACACTGAAGCTTTCTTT	CASSLAQGLNTEAFF
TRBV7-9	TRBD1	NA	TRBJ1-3	TGTGCCAGCAGCCATCAGGGGGCGGAAAACACCATATATTTT	CASSHQGAENTIYF
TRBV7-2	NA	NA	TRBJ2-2	TGTGCCAGCAGCTCCATGCGGGGGAACACCGGGGAGCTGTTTTTT	CASSSMRGNTGELFF
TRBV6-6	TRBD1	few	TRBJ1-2	TGTGCCAGCAGTGGGAGGGACAGGGGCGGCTACACCTTC	CASSGRDRGGYTF
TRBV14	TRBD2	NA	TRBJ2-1	TGTGCCAGCAGCCAAATCGACGGGGGGGCCGGCGGCAATGAGCAGTTCTTC	CASSQIDGGAGGNEQFF
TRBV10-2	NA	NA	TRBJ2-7	TGCGCCAGCAGTGTAGATAGGCAAGCGAAGCAGTACTTC	CASSVDRQAKQYF
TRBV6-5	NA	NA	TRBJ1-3	TGTGCCAGCAGTTACTCGGGGGGACCCTCTGGAAACACCATATATTTT	CASSYSGGPSGNTIYF